This is a list of T cell receptor beta chains from one sample in a study of T cells in Graves' hyperthyroidism and ophthalmopathy. TCRdb independently ran MiXCR on the multiplex PCR reads; one entry per CDR3 protein. The table includes about 640,000 distinct CDR3 sequences, roughly 20% detected once. What was sequenced was blood. The receptors here all came from a man aged 30 to 45 with Graves' ophthalmopathy. Both conserved end residues are part of each CDR3. The D gene is left open where the match is weak. Clone size appears in some rows only: once, few, many, or a class for an expanded clone.

>TRBJ2-1|TRBV20-1|many|TRBD2
CSARSSGSYNEQFF
TGCAGTGCTAGGAGTAGCGGGAGTTACAATGAGCAGTTCTTC
>TRBJ1-5|TRBV7-7|-|-
CASSAGRDQSQHF
TGTGCTAGCAGCGCCGGGAGGGATCAGTCCCAGCATTTT
>TRBJ2-5|TRBV12-3/TRBV12-4|few|TRBD2
CASSGLAPFYETQYF
TGTGCCAGCAGCGGACTAGCGCCATTTTACGAGACCCAGTACTTC
>TRBJ1-1|TRBV10-3|once|-
CATSESMGRTEAFF
TGTGCCACCAGTGAGTCTATGGGGAGGACTGAAGCTTTCTTT
>TRBJ2-7|TRBV20-1|-|TRBD2
CSARGRTSGRAHEQYF
TGCAGTGCTAGAGGTCGGACTAGCGGGAGGGCCCACGAGCAGTACTTC
>TRBJ2-4|TRBV11-2|-|TRBD1
CASSSRGLLDIQYF
TGTGCCAGCAGCTCAAGGGGGCTCCTAGACATTCAGTACTTC
>TRBJ1-5|TRBV10-3|few|TRBD1
CAGGQGGNQPQHF
TGTGCCGGCGGACAGGGTGGCAATCAGCCCCAGCATTTT
>TRBJ1-1|TRBV4-1|-|-
CASSQDHSNTEAFF
TGCGCCAGCAGCCAAGATCACTCGAACACTGAAGCTTTCTTT
>TRBJ1-2|TRBV18|few|TRBD1
CASSPGEAQGGAYGYTF
TGTGCCAGCTCACCTGGAGAGGCCCAGGGGGGAGCCTATGGCTACACCTTC
>TRBJ2-3|TRBV24-1|few|TRBD2
CATSFPGLAGESDTQYF
TGTGCCACCAGCTTCCCGGGACTAGCGGGAGAGTCAGATACGCAGTATTTT
>TRBJ2-1|TRBV28|many|TRBD2
CASSSAGGPRNEQFF
TGTGCCAGCAGTTCAGCGGGAGGGCCGCGAAATGAGCAGTTCTTC
>TRBJ2-7|TRBV7-2|many|-
CASSLGRPVAEQYF
TGTGCCAGCAGCTTAGGGAGGCCAGTTGCCGAGCAGTACTTC
>TRBJ2-2|TRBV28|-|-
CASSPSEGNTGELFF
TGTGCCAGCAGTCCCAGTGAGGGGAACACCGGGGAGCTGTTTTTT
>TRBJ2-5|TRBV7-9|few|-
CASSLAVRNFETQYF
TGTGCCAGCAGCTTAGCCGTCCGCAACTTTGAGACCCAGTACTTC
>TRBJ2-5|TRBV5-1|-|-
CASSSRDSYQETQYF
TGCGCCAGCAGCTCGCGGGACAGCTACCAAGAGACCCAGTACTTC
>TRBJ2-7|TRBV5-1|few|-
CASSSNSRSIYEQYF
TGCGCCAGCAGTTCTAACTCACGATCTATCTACGAGCAGTACTTC
>TRBJ1-1|TRBV7-9|many|-
CASSPPRGDTEAFF
TGTGCCAGCAGCCCACCTAGGGGGGACACTGAAGCTTTCTTT
>TRBJ2-1|TRBV25-1|few|TRBD2
CASSPFPGAGGNEQFF
TGTGCCAGCAGTCCCTTCCCCGGTGCGGGAGGCAATGAGCAGTTCTTC
>TRBJ1-6|TRBV27|-|TRBD1
CASSPGTGGNSPLHF
TGTGCCAGCAGTCCCGGGACAGGGGGCAATTCACCCCTCCACTTT
>TRBJ1-5|TRBV27|many|-
CASKGQNNQPQHF
TGTGCCAGCAAGGGGCAGAACAATCAGCCCCAGCATTTT
>TRBJ2-7|TRBV7-2|many|TRBD1
CASSLGDRGLLSYEQYF
TGTGCCAGCAGCTTAGGGGACAGGGGGCTACTCTCCTACGAGCAGTACTTC
>TRBJ2-5|TRBV25-1|-|-
CASRNSGETQYF
TGTGCCAGCAGAAACAGCGGAGAGACCCAGTACTTC
>TRBJ2-7|TRBV11-2|many|-
CASSFPPSQGEQYF
TGTGCCAGCAGCTTCCCTCCTAGCCAGGGCGAGCAGTACTTC
>TRBJ2-7|TRBV5-8|-|TRBD2
CASSTGLAGFYEQYF
TGTGCCAGCAGCACCGGACTAGCGGGCTTCTACGAGCAGTACTTC
>TRBJ2-5|TRBV20-1|-|TRBD2
CSATSLAGSGETQYF
TGCAGTGCTACAAGTCTAGCGGGATCCGGGGAGACCCAGTACTTC
>TRBJ2-1|TRBV5-1|many|-
CASSLEGDGVYNEQFF
TGCGCCAGCAGCTTGGAAGGGGACGGAGTTTACAATGAGCAGTTCTTC
>TRBJ1-2|TRBV19|few|TRBD1
CASSETGQGALRYGYTF
TGTGCCAGTAGCGAAACGGGACAGGGGGCCCTAAGATATGGCTACACCTTC
>TRBJ2-7|TRBV9|-|-
CASSVDAAYEQYF
TGTGCCAGCAGCGTAGATGCGGCCTACGAGCAGTACTTC
>TRBJ2-2|TRBV12-3/TRBV12-4|-|-
CASSLMGGQGGELFF
TGTGCCAGCAGTTTAATGGGGGGCCAGGGCGGGGAGCTGTTTTTT
>TRBJ1-1|TRBV12-3/TRBV12-4|many|TRBD1
CASSLQGGISEAFF
TGTGCCAGCAGCCTACAGGGGGGGATCTCCGAAGCTTTCTTT
>TRBJ2-1|TRBV11-2|-|TRBD1
CASSSRDRDYNEQFF
TGTGCCAGCAGCTCCCGGGACAGAGACTACAATGAGCAGTTCTTC
>TRBJ2-1|TRBV29-1|-|-
CSVPKDGYNEQFF
TGCAGCGTTCCAAAAGACGGATACAATGAGCAGTTCTTC
>TRBJ2-7|TRBV28|-|TRBD1
CASTSGGSYEQYF
TGTGCCAGCACTTCAGGGGGAAGTTACGAGCAGTACTTC
>TRBJ2-7|TRBV11-2|few|-
CASSLGVGIYEQYF
TGTGCCAGCAGCTTAGGGGTCGGGATATACGAGCAGTACTTC
>TRBJ2-7|TRBV10-3|many|-
CAISESALREQYF
TGTGCCATCAGTGAGTCGGCACTACGCGAGCAGTACTTC
>TRBJ2-7|TRBV12-3/TRBV12-4|few|TRBD1
CASSQVGQGHEQYF
TGTGCCAGCAGTCAGGTGGGACAGGGCCACGAGCAGTACTTC
>TRBJ2-3|TRBV4-1|-|-
CASSQVQGKLTDTQYF
TGCGCCAGCAGCCAGGTACAGGGAAAGCTTACAGATACGCAGTATTTT
>TRBJ2-2|TRBV2|many|TRBD2
CASSWDYSTGELFF
TGTGCCAGCAGTTGGGACTACTCCACCGGGGAGCTGTTTTTT
>TRBJ2-1|TRBV4-3|few|TRBD2
CASSQDFAGGDNEQFF
TGCGCCAGCAGCCAAGATTTCGCGGGGGGGGACAATGAGCAGTTCTTC
>TRBJ2-7|TRBV5-1|-|-
CASSLGTQRAEQYF
TGCGCCAGCAGCTTAGGGACTCAACGGGCCGAGCAGTACTTC
>TRBJ1-1|TRBV30|many|TRBD1
CAFERTGGIMNTEAFF
TGTGCCTTCGAACGGACAGGGGGTATTATGAACACTGAAGCTTTCTTT
>TRBJ2-5|TRBV20-1|few|TRBD2
CSASGDLAGALETQYF
TGCAGTGCTAGTGGGGACCTAGCGGGAGCTTTAGAGACCCAGTACTTC
>TRBJ2-7|TRBV4-1|-|-
CASSQMALGVYEQYF
TGCGCCAGCAGCCAAATGGCCCTGGGGGTCTACGAGCAGTACTTC
>TRBJ2-7|TRBV7-2|few|TRBD2
CASSLRTSGRIYEQYF
TGTGCCAGCAGCTTGCGGACTAGCGGGAGGATCTACGAGCAGTACTTC
>TRBJ1-1|TRBV2|many|-
CASRVQQGGTEAFF
TGTGCCAGCAGGGTTCAACAGGGCGGCACTGAAGCTTTCTTT
>TRBJ1-5|TRBV28|few|TRBD1
CASSSGGQVGQPQHF
TGTGCCAGCAGTTCCGGGGGACAGGTCGGTCAGCCCCAGCATTTT
>TRBJ2-1|TRBV24-1|-|TRBD2
CATSDRLASSYNEQFF
TGTGCCACCAGTGATCGACTAGCGAGCTCCTACAATGAGCAGTTCTTC
>TRBJ2-7|TRBV20-1|-|-
CSAADTKRFSSYEQYF
TGCAGTGCTGCAGATACCAAGCGGTTTAGCTCCTACGAGCAGTACTTC
>TRBJ2-5|TRBV28|many|-
CASHRSTRRETQYF
TGTGCCAGCCACCGATCGACCCGACGGGAGACCCAGTACTTC